A selection of T cell receptor beta chains follows, all from one sample in a study of T-cell memory formation after mild COVID-19. TCRdb recomputed calls from the 5' RACE reads with MiXCR, one row per CDR3 protein. This table holds around 510,000 distinct CDR3 sequences, roughly 20% found once. Sequencing was performed on PBMCs or a T cell subset sorted from them (not recorded which). The receptor set was obtained from an adult woman who had mild COVID-19 (a few samples of this study predate the infection). Cell type and time point are not known. CDR3s include the opening cysteine and the closing phenylalanine or tryptophan. The D gene is left open where the match is weak. Size tells how often a clone was seen (once, few, many) or the class of an expanded clone, and some rows leave it out.

TRBJ1-2,NA,TRBV18,few,TGTGCCAGCTCACCAGTGGAAGGACAGATTAACTATGGCTACACCTTC,CASSPVEGQINYGYTF
TRBJ2-3,NA,TRBV5-1,NA,TGCGCCAGCAGCCCTGGACTGTACACAGATACGCAGTATTTT,CASSPGLYTDTQYF
TRBJ2-3,NA,TRBV25-1,few,TGTGCCAGCAGTGATCCGCTCGTTCCTAGCACAGATACGCAGTATTTT,CASSDPLVPSTDTQYF
TRBJ2-2,NA,TRBV27,NA,TGTGCCAGCAGTTTAGGGTGGCTCGGGGAGCTGTTTTTT,CASSLGWLGELFF
TRBJ1-6,TRBD1,TRBV4-3,NA,TGCGCCAGCAGCCAAGATTGGACAGGGACGAATTCACCCCTCCACTTT,CASSQDWTGTNSPLHF
TRBJ2-1,TRBD2,TRBV7-9,NA,TGTGCCAGCAGCTGGAGCGGGGGGCTCCATGAGCAGTTCTTC,CASSWSGGLHEQFF
TRBJ2-2,NA,TRBV2,few,TGTGCCAGCAGTGAAGCGCGTGGGGTGACCGGGGAGCTGTTTTTT,CASSEARGVTGELFF
TRBJ2-2,TRBD2,TRBV9,few,TGTGCCAGCAGCGTAGTTAGCGGGACTACCGGGGAGCTGTTTTTT,CASSVVSGTTGELFF
TRBJ2-6,TRBD2,TRBV24-1,NA,TGTGCCACCAGTGACTCGAAGGGCAGCGGGGGCCCGGGGGCCAACGTCCTGACTTTC,CATSDSKGSGGPGANVLTF
TRBJ1-1,NA,TRBV4-2,few,TGTGCCAGCAGCCAAGTGGAAGTCCCCAACACTGAAGCTTTCTTT,CASSQVEVPNTEAFF
TRBJ1-1,NA,TRBV7-6,many,TGTGCCAGCAGCTCGACTCGGACAGCTGAAGCTTTCTTT,CASSSTRTAEAFF
TRBJ2-1,NA,TRBV12-3/TRBV12-4,few,TGTGCCAGCAGTTTACAGTCCTTGGCGGGCCAAGGCGTAGGTGAGCAGTTCTTC,CASSLQSLAGQGVGEQFF
TRBJ2-1,TRBD2,TRBV4-1,NA,TGCGCCAGCAGCCAAGATTCAGCGGGGGGGCCCCTCTACAATGAGCAGTTCTTC,CASSQDSAGGPLYNEQFF
TRBJ2-1,TRBD2,TRBV6-2/TRBV6-3,few,TGTGCCAGCAGTTACTCGACGGGAGGGAATGAGCAGTTCTTC,CASSYSTGGNEQFF
TRBJ2-5,NA,TRBV7-8,once,TGTGCCAGCAGCAAGTCTCGAGTCGCACCCAAAGAGACACAGTACTTC,CASSKSRVAPKETQYF
TRBJ1-1,TRBD1,TRBV2,NA,TGTGCCAGCATGGATACAGGGGCGGCCACTGAAGCTTTCTTT,CASMDTGAATEAFF
TRBJ2-3,NA,TRBV18,NA,TGTGCCAGCTCCCAAACAGGGTGGATGAGCACAGATACGCAGTATTTT,CASSQTGWMSTDTQYF
TRBJ2-5,TRBD2,TRBV2,few,TGTGCCAGCAGTGCACAAGCGGGGCCCCAAGAGACCCAGTACTTC,CASSAQAGPQETQYF
TRBJ2-4,NA,TRBV12-3/TRBV12-4,few,TGTGCCAGCAGCCCCTTGGGAGGATCCAAAAACATTCAGTACTTC,CASSPLGGSKNIQYF
TRBJ1-1,TRBD1,TRBV2,NA,TGTGCCAGCAGTCTCGTCACAGGGGCCACTGAAGCTTTCTTT,CASSLVTGATEAFF
TRBJ2-1,NA,TRBV7-2,many,TGTGCCAGCAGCTTAGTCGGCGGGTACAATGAGCAGTTCTTC,CASSLVGGYNEQFF
TRBJ2-5,NA,TRBV7-9,few,TGTGCCAGCAGCTTATCTAGGACAGCCGAAGAGACCCAGTACTTC,CASSLSRTAEETQYF
TRBJ1-1,NA,TRBV29-1,few,TGCAGCGTTAGGGGCCCGGTAGACACTGAAGCTTTCTTT,CSVRGPVDTEAFF
TRBJ2-3,NA,TRBV12-3/TRBV12-4,NA,TGTGCCAGCAGTCCCCGGGACCTCAGCACAGATACGCAGTATTTT,CASSPRDLSTDTQYF
TRBJ2-5,NA,TRBV7-9,few,TGTGCCAGCAGCTTTGAGGGGCGAGGGCAGGAGACCCAGTACTTC,CASSFEGRGQETQYF
TRBJ1-2,NA,TRBV29-1,NA,TGCAGCGTTTCCGGGACGGTACATGGCTACACCTTC,CSVSGTVHGYTF
TRBJ2-6,TRBD1,TRBV5-5,few,TGTGCCAGCAGCTTGGAAGGGGACAGGTACACTTCTGGGGCCAACGTCCTGACTTTC,CASSLEGDRYTSGANVLTF
TRBJ2-5,NA,TRBV9,few,TGTGCCAGCAGCGAGGACAGTACTGAGACCCAGTACTTC,CASSEDSTETQYF
TRBJ1-1,NA,TRBV9,few,TGTGCCAGCAGCGTCGAAGCCCAGGGAACTGAAGCTTTCTTT,CASSVEAQGTEAFF
TRBJ2-2,NA,TRBV19,few,TGTGCCAGTACCTCCGCTGGAAGGGTTTCCGGGGAGCTGTTTTTT,CASTSAGRVSGELFF
TRBJ2-7,TRBD2,TRBV27,NA,TGTGCCAGCAGTTCATCCGGGGCTAGCGGCTACGAGCAGTACTTC,CASSSSGASGYEQYF
TRBJ1-1,NA,TRBV6-1,NA,TGTGCCAGCATCACAAGGGACTCGAGCGCTGAAGCTTTCTTT,CASITRDSSAEAFF
TRBJ2-1,TRBD2,TRBV5-5,NA,TGTGCCAGCAGCGGTAGGTCGGGAGGGCCCCACGCCAATGAGCAGTTCTTC,CASSGRSGGPHANEQFF
TRBJ1-5,TRBD1,TRBV7-2,NA,TGTGCCAGCAGCTTATCGATTGGGACAGCTAATCAGCCCCAGCATTTT,CASSLSIGTANQPQHF
TRBJ1-2,NA,TRBV3-1,few,TGTGCCAGCAGCCAGGGGCCGGATGGCTACACCTTC,CASSQGPDGYTF
TRBJ2-3,NA,TRBV30,NA,TGTGCCTGGACGCAGGGATTAGATACGCAGTATTTT,CAWTQGLDTQYF
TRBJ2-5,NA,TRBV7-2,many,TGTGCCAGCAGCACCCGAGCCAGTTACCAAGAGACCCAGTACTTC,CASSTRASYQETQYF
TRBJ1-3,NA,TRBV20-1,few,TGCAGTGCTAGGAGTAGAAACACCATATATTTT,CSARSRNTIYF